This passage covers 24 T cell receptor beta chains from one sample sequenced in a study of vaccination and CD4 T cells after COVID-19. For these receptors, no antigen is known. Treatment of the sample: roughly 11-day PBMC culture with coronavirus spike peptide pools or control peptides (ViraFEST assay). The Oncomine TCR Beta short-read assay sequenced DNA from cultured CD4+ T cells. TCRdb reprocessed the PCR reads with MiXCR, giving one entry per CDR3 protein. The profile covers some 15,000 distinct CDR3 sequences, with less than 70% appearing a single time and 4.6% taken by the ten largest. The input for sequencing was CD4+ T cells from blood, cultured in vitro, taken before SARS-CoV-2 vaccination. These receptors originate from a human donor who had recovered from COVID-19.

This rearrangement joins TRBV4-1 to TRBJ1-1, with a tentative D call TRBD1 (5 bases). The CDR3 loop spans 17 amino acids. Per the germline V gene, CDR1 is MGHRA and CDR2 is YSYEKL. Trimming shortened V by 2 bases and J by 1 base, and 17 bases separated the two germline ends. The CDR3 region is CASSQPNDRQWNTEAFF. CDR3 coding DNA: TGCGCCAGCAGCCAACCCAACGACCGACAGTGGAACACTGAAGCTTTCTTT.

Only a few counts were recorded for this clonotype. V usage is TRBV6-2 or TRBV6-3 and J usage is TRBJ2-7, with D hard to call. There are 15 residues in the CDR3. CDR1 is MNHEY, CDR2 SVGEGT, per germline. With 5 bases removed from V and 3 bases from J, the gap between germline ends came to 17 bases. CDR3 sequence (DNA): TGTGCCAGCAGTACCGCCCGCCGTGCTTACTACGAGCAGTACTTC. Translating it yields CASSTARRAYYEQYF.

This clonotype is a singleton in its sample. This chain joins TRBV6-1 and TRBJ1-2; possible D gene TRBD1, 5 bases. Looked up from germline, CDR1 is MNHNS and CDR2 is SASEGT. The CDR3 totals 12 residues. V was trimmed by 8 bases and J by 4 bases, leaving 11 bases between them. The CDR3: CASSGGVYGYTF. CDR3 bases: TGTGCCAGCTCAGGAGGGGTCTATGGCTACACCTTC.

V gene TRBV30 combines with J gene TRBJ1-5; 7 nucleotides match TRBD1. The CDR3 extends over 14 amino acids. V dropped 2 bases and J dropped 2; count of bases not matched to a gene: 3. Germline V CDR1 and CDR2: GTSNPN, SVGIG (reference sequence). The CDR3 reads CAWSRGQGNQPQHF. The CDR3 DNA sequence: TGTGCCTGGAGTAGAGGACAGGGCAATCAGCCCCAGCATTTT.

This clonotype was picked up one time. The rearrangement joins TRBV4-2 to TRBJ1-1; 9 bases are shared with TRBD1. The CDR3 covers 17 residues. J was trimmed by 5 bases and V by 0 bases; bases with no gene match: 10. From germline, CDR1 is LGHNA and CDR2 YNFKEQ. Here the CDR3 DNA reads TGTGCCAGCAGCCAAGAGTCACAGGGGGCGCGCAGGACTGAAGCTTTCTTT. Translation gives CASSQESQGARRTEAFF.

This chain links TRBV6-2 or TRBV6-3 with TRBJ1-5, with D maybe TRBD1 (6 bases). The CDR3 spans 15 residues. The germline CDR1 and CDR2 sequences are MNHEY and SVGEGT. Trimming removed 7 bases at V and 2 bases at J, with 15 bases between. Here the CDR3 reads CASTMTGGGNQPQHF. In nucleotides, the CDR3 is TGTGCCAGCACCATGACAGGCGGTGGCAATCAGCCCCAGCATTTT.

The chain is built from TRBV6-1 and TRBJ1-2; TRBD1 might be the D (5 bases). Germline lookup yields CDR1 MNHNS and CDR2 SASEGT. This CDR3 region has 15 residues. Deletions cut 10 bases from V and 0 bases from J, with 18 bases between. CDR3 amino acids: CAIQPDRKTNYGYTF. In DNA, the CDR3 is TGTGCCATCCAACCAGACAGAAAGACTAACTATGGCTACACCTTC.

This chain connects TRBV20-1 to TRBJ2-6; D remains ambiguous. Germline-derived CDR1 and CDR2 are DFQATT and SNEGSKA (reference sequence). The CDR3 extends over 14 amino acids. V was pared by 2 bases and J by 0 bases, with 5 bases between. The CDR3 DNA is TGCAGTGCTAGATCTGTCTCTGGGGCCAACGTCCTGACTTTC. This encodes CSARSVSGANVLTF.

CDR3 sequence reads: CASSQDKGIQPQHF. The CDR3 DNA is TGCGCCAGCAGCCAAGATAAGGGTATTCAGCCCCAGCATTTT. This rearrangement joins TRBV4-3 to TRBJ1-5; no clear D. V was cut by 0 bases and J by 6 bases, with 9 bases left in between. The CDR3 has 14 residues. Germline CDR1 reads LGHNA; CDR2 reads YSLEER.

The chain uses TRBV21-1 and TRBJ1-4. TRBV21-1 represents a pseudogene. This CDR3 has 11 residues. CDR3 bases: TGTGAACAAGGGACTAATGAAAAACTGTTTTTT. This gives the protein CEQGTNEKLFF.

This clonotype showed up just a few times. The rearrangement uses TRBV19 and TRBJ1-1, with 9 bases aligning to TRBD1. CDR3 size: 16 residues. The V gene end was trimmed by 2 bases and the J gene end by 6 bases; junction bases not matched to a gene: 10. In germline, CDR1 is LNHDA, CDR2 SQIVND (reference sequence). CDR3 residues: CASSILHGQGIPEAFF. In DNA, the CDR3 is TGTGCCAGTAGTATACTTCACGGACAGGGGATCCCTGAAGCTTTCTTT. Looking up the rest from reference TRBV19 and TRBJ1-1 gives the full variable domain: DGGITQSPKYLFRKEGQNVTLSCEQNLNHDAMYWYRQDPGQGLRLIYYSQIVNDFQKGDIAEGYSVSREKKESFPLTVTSAQKNPTAFYLCASSILHGQGIPEAFFGQGTRLTVV.

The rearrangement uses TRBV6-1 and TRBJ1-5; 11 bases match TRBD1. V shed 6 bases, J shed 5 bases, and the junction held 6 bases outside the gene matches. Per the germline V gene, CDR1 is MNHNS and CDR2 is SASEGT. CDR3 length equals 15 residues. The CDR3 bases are TGTGCCAGCAGCGAACCGGACAGGGGGCATCAGCCCCAGCATTTT. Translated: CASSEPDRGHQPQHF.

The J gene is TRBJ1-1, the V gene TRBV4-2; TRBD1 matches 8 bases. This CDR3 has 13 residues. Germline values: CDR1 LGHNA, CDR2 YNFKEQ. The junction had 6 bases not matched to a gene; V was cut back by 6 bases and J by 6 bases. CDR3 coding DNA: TGTGCCAGCAGTCAGGGGGCAAGGGCTGAAGCTTTCTTT. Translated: CASSQGARAEAFF.

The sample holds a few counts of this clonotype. Written as DNA, the CDR3 is TGTGCCAGCAGCGCCGTCGGGGGGGCTAACGGAAACACCATATATTTT. Translation: CASSAVGGANGNTIYF. This sequence joins TRBV7-2 and TRBJ1-3, with D possibly TRBD1 on 6 matching bases. The germline V gene encodes CDR1 SGHTA and CDR2 FQGNSA. The CDR3 sequence is 16 residues long. V was cut by 5 bases and J by 4 bases, with 18 bases left in between.

CDR3 DNA sequence: TGTGCCAGCAGCCCGGGACAAAACACAGATACGCAGTATTTT. Translated, it gives CASSPGQNTDTQYF. The gene calls are TRBV7-6 and TRBJ2-3, with TRBD1 as a possible D gene (6 bases). V lost 5 bases, J lost 2 bases, and 11 bases lay in between. Germline CDR1 reads SGHVS; CDR2 reads FNYEAQ. CDR3 length: 14 residues.

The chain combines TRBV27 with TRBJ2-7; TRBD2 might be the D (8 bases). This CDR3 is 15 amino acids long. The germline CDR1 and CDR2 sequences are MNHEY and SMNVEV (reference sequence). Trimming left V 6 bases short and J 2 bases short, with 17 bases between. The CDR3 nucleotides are TGTGCCAGCAGGGTTCGGGAGGGGGCCGCCTACGAGCAGTACTTC. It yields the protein CASRVREGAAYEQYF.

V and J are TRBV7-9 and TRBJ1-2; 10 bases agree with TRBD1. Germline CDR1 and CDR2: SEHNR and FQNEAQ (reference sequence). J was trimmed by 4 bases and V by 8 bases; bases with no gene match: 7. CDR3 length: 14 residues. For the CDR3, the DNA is TGTGCCAGCGCACCGGGACAGGGGACCTATGGCTACACCTTC. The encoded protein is CASAPGQGTYGYTF. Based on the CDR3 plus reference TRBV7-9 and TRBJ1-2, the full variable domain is DTGVSQNPRHKITKRGQNVTFRCDPISEHNRLYWYRQTLGQGPEFLTYFQNEAQLEKSRLLSDRFSAERPKGSFSTLEIQRTEQGDSAMYLCASAPGQGTYGYTFGSGTRLTVV.

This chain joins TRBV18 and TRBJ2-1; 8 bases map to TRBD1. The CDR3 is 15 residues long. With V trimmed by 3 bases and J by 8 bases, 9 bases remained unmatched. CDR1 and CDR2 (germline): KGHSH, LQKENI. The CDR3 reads CASSPTGAGVDEQFF. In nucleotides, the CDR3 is TGTGCCAGCTCACCGACAGGGGCAGGTGTCGATGAGCAGTTCTTC.

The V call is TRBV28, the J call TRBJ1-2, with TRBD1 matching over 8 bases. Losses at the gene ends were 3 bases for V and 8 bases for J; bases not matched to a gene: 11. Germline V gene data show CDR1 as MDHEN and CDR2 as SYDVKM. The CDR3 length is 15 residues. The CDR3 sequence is CASSFHQQGVGGYTF. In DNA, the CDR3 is TGTGCCAGCAGTTTCCACCAACAGGGGGTTGGAGGCTACACCTTC.

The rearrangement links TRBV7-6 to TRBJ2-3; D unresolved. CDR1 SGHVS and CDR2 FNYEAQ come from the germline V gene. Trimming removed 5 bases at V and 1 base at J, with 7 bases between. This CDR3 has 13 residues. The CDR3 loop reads CASSTRGTDTQYF. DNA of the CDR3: TGTGCCAGCAGCACCCGTGGCACAGATACGCAGTATTTT.

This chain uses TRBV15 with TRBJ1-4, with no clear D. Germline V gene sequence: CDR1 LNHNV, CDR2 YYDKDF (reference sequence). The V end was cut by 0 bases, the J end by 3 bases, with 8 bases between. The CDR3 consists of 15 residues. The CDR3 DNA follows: TGTGCCACCAGCAGAGAAGGAGATTCTAATGAAAAACTGTTTTTT. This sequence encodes CATSREGDSNEKLFF.

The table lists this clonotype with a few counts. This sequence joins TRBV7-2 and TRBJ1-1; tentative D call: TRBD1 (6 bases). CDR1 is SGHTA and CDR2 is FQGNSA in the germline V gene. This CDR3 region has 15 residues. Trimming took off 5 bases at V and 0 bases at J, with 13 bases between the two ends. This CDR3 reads CASSPGTHLNTEAFF. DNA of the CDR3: TGTGCCAGCAGCCCGGGGACACACTTGAACACTGAAGCTTTCTTT. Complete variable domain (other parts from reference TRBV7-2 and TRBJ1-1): GAGVSQSPSNKVTEKGKDVELRCDPISGHTALYWYRQSLGQGLEFLIYFQGNSAPDKSGLPSDRFSAERTGGSVSTLTIQRTQQEDSAVYLCASSPGTHLNTEAFFGQGTRLTVV.

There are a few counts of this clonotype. CDR3 nucleotide sequence: TGCAGTGCTACCCGGGACGCGGTCAACATTCAGTACTTC. Translating it yields CSATRDAVNIQYF. V usage is TRBV20-1 and J usage is TRBJ2-4, with D possibly being TRBD1 or TRBD2 (5 bases each). CDR3 size: 13 residues. CDR1 and CDR2 from the germline V gene are DFQATT and SNEGSKA (reference sequence). V lost 4 bases, J lost 7 bases, and 14 bases lay in between.

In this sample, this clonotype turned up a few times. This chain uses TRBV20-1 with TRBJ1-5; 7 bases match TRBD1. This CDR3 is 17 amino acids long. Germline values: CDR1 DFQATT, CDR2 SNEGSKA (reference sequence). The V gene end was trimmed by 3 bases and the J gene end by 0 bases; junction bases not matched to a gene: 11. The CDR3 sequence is CSASIRTGLDSNQPQHF. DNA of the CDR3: TGCAGTGCTAGTATCAGGACAGGACTCGATAGCAATCAGCCCCAGCATTTT.